These 32 T cell receptor beta chains came from one sample sequenced in a study of graft-versus-host responses after intestinal transplantation. Here immunoSEQ multiplex PCR was the method, and the copy in TCRdb shows in-frame clones only, minus some. The sample contains about 110,000 clones, around 93% of which appear only once. No antigen has been identified for these receptors. Source: unstimulated CD8+ T cells sorted from spleen or lymph node cells, taken before intestinal transplant. The receptors come from a human donor who received an intestinal transplant.

The table lists this clone with a count of one. The chain carries TRBV28 and TRBJ2-7, with 7 positions matching TRBD1. Trimming removed 7 bases from V and 3 bases from J; junction bases left unmatched: 9. The CDR3 loop spans 14 amino acids. Germline V gene lookup returns CDR1 MDHEN and CDR2 SYDVKM. This CDR3 reads CASTSWGQSYEQYF. The CDR3, as DNA: TGTGCCAGCACCTCCTGGGGACAGAGCTACGAGCAGTACTTC.

The chain employs TRBV27 and TRBJ1-2; D remains unclear. V dropped 0 bases and J dropped 4 bases, with 9 bases sitting between them. Germline loops: CDR1 MNHEY, CDR2 SMNVEV (reference sequence). The CDR3 contains 14 residues. For the CDR3, the DNA is TGTGCCAGCAGTTTATCTAGTGGAGGCTATGGCTACACCTTC. Protein product: CASSLSSGGYGYTF.

This clone was counted a few times. V is TRBV28 and J is TRBJ1-2, with D maybe TRBD1 (6 bases). The ends were cut back, 6 bases at V and 8 bases at J, with 10 bases in the middle. This CDR3 spans 11 amino acids. CDR1 MDHEN and CDR2 SYDVKM come from the germline V gene. The chain's CDR3 is CASSRGGGYTF. In nucleotides, the CDR3 is TGTGCCAGCAGCAGGGGAGGAGGCTACACCTTC.

The rearrangement joins TRBV27 to TRBJ2-7; D may match TRBD1 or TRBD2 (5 bases each). This CDR3 region has 14 residues. Germline CDR1 and CDR2: MNHEY and SMNVEV (reference sequence). The V gene lost 4 bases and the J gene lost 0 bases, with 10 bases spanning the gap. In DNA, the CDR3 is TGTGCCAGCAGTTCGGGACGGGACTCCTACGAGCAGTACTTC. Translation gives CASSSGRDSYEQYF.

This chain links TRBV9 with TRBJ2-1; D perhaps matches TRBD2 (6 bases). Trimming shortened V by 3 bases and J by 4 bases, and 17 bases separated the two germline ends. This CDR3 has 16 amino acids. In germline, CDR1 is SGDLS, CDR2 YYNGEE. Written as DNA, the CDR3 is TGTGCCAGCAGCGCATCCGGCGGTAGCGGATACAATGAGCAGTTCTTC. It is translated as CASSASGGSGYNEQFF.

V gene TRBV6-5 combines with J gene TRBJ1-1; the match to TRBD1 covers 8 bases. This CDR3 region has 13 residues. V shed 6 bases, J shed 6 bases, and the junction held 6 bases outside the gene matches. CDR1 and CDR2 from the germline V gene are MNHEY and SVGAGI. The CDR3 sequence is CASRIQGGSEAFF. DNA of the CDR3: TGTGCCAGCAGAATACAGGGGGGGTCTGAAGCTTTCTTT.

This chain connects TRBV4-1 to TRBJ1-5, with no clear D. Germline lookup yields CDR1 MGHRA and CDR2 YSYEKL. V was trimmed by 0 bases and J by 1 base, leaving 10 bases between them. This CDR3 comprises 16 residues. This chain's CDR3 is CASSQEYDISNQPQHF. CDR3 DNA: TGCGCCAGCAGCCAAGAATACGACATCAGCAATCAGCCCCAGCATTTT.

This clone came up once. Within the sample, other DNA sequences also encode this same CDR3. The CDR3 DNA reads as TGCGCCAGCACGGGCGGAACGGGATACGAGCAGTACTTC. Protein sequence: CASTGGTGYEQYF. This chain connects TRBV5-1 to TRBJ2-7, with a weak D call TRBD2 (5 bases). This CDR3 region has 13 residues. V was trimmed by 6 bases and J by 4 bases, leaving 14 bases between them. Germline loops: CDR1 SGHRS, CDR2 YFSETQ.

The rearrangement links TRBV27 to TRBJ2-7; D may match TRBD1 or TRBD2 (5 bases each). The CDR3 extends over 15 amino acids. The V gene lost 4 bases and the J gene lost 6 bases, with 19 bases spanning the gap. The germline V gene encodes CDR1 MNHEY and CDR2 SMNVEV (reference sequence). The CDR3 protein is CASSWAGAASAEQYF. CDR3 DNA: TGTGCCAGCAGTTGGGCCGGGGCGGCCTCCGCCGAGCAGTACTTC.

This rearrangement joins TRBV5-4 to TRBJ2-5, with 15 bases identical to TRBD2. The CDR3 has 19 amino acids. CDR1 and CDR2 from the germline V gene are SGHNT and YYREEE (reference sequence). Losses at the gene ends were 4 bases for V and 1 base for J; bases not matched to a gene: 11. The CDR3 loop reads CASSPTGTSGRKVQETQYF. CDR3 nucleotides: TGTGCCAGCAGCCCGACCGGGACTAGCGGGAGGAAGGTCCAAGAGACCCAGTACTTC.

The V call is TRBV5-1, the J call TRBJ2-5; D possibly corresponds to TRBD1 (5 bases). Between the trimmed V and J ends, which lost 4 bases and 2 bases, there was a span of 12 bases. Germline lookup yields CDR1 SGHRS and CDR2 YFSETQ. The CDR3 is 14 residues long. The CDR3 loop reads CASSLWTPQETQYF. CDR3 in DNA: TGCGCCAGCAGCCTCTGGACACCGCAAGAGACCCAGTACTTC. The full variable domain, with the rest looked up from reference TRBV5-1 and TRBJ2-5, is KAGVTQTPRYLIKTRGQQVTLSCSPISGHRSVSWYQQTPGQGLQFLFEYFSETQRNKGNFPGRFSGRQFSNSRSEMNVSTLELGDSALYLCASSLWTPQETQYFGPGTRLLVL.

The V call is TRBV5-1, the J call TRBJ2-7; the D gene is possibly TRBD2 (6 bases). CDR3 length: 13 amino acids. CDR1 is SGHRS and CDR2 is YFSETQ in the germline V gene. Trimming took 0 bases from V and 3 from J, leaving 7 bases between them. The CDR3 reads CASSLGSGYEQYF. In nucleotides, the CDR3 is TGCGCCAGCAGCTTGGGTAGCGGCTACGAGCAGTACTTC.

The chain is built from TRBV4-1 and TRBJ2-7, with 7 bases lining up with TRBD2. Germline loops: CDR1 MGHRA, CDR2 YSYEKL. The CDR3 is made up of 17 amino acids. V was pared by 0 bases and J by 3 bases, with 11 bases of the junction left unmatched. CDR3 nucleotides: TGCGCCAGCAGCCAAGATTCCTCCGTGCGGGAGAGCTACGAGCAGTACTTC. Protein product: CASSQDSSVRESYEQYF.

The chain couples TRBV29-1 to TRBJ2-5; the match to TRBD1 covers 10 bases. The germline CDR1 and CDR2 sequences are SQVTM and ANQGSEA. This CDR3 has 17 amino acids. Unmatched junction bases numbered 15, after V lost 4 bases and J lost 4 bases. CDR3 DNA: TGCAGCGTTGGTGGGGGTACGGGACAGGGGTCAGGAGAGACCCAGTACTTC. Protein: CSVGGGTGQGSGETQYF.

The table lists this clone with a count of one. This chain uses TRBV5-1 with TRBJ1-2; D remains unclear. CDR3 size: 10 residues. The V end lost 4 bases, the J end lost 7 bases, and 5 bases lay between the germline ends. The germline CDR1 and CDR2 sequences are SGHRS and YFSETQ. CDR3 residues: CASSAGGYTF. The CDR3 coding sequence is TGCGCCAGCAGCGCTGGTGGCTACACCTTC.

The chain recombines TRBV11-3 with TRBJ1-1; D unclear. The CDR3 has 13 residues. Germline-derived CDR1 and CDR2 are SGHNT and YENEEA. V gave up 4 bases and J gave up 3 bases, with 9 bases separating them. CDR3 sequence reads: CASSSSRHTEAFF. Here the CDR3 DNA reads TGTGCCAGCAGCTCATCGAGGCACACTGAAGCTTTCTTT.

This clone has just a few counts. The J gene is TRBJ1-4, the V gene TRBV7-9; D is undetermined. The CDR3 consists of 13 residues. The germline V and J ends were trimmed by 10 bases and 5 bases, with 14 bases remaining between them. The V gene's germline CDR1 is SEHNR and CDR2 FQNEAQ (reference sequence). The DNA of the CDR3 is TGTGCCACCGGGCTAATCGAAAATGAAAAACTGTTTTTT. Amino acid sequence: CATGLIENEKLFF.

This clone appeared once. The chain employs TRBV14 and TRBJ2-5; D is unresolved. Matching the DNA end better, TRBJ2-7 makes the J call doubtful. CDR3 size: 13 residues. Germline CDR1 and CDR2: SGHDN and FVKESK. This CDR3 reads CASSYRLSGEQYF. The CDR3 DNA follows: TGTGCCAGCAGCTATCGGCTCTCGGGCGAGCAGTACTTC.

The chain couples TRBV6-5 to TRBJ2-7; D perhaps matches TRBD1 (6 bases). The germline gives CDR1 MNHEY, CDR2 SVGAGI. The CDR3 spans 15 residues. Trimming stripped 3 bases from V and 0 bases from J, with 12 bases between. The CDR3 DNA reads as TGTGCCAGCAGTTATAGGGACATCGCCTCCTACGAGCAGTACTTC. This sequence encodes CASSYRDIASYEQYF.

The genes are TRBV27 and TRBJ2-6, with TRBD1 as a possible D gene (6 bases). V lost 3 bases and J lost 0, with 15 bases in between. Germline CDR1 reads MNHEY; CDR2 reads SMNVEV (reference sequence). This CDR3 spans 18 amino acids. As DNA, the CDR3 is TGTGCCAGCAGTTTCAGGGGTCCCCCTAGCTCTGGGGCCAACGTCCTGACTTTC. Translation gives CASSFRGPPSSGANVLTF.

This sequence joins TRBV5-6 and TRBJ1-1; a weak D match, TRBD1 (6 bases). Between the trimmed V and J ends, which lost 3 bases and 1 base, there was a span of 19 bases. The CDR3 totals 17 residues. Germline V CDR1 and CDR2: SGHDT, YYEEEE. The CDR3 coding sequence is TGTGCCAGCAGCTCGTTCGGCCAGGGGAGTGGGAACACTGAAGCTTTCTTT. Its protein product is CASSSFGQGSGNTEAFF.

V and J are TRBV7-9 and TRBJ2-3; 9 bases are shared with TRBD2. Germline lookup yields CDR1 SEHNR and CDR2 FQNEAQ (reference sequence). V lost 4 bases to trimming and J lost 0 bases; unmatched junction nucleotides: 8. The CDR3 runs to 17 residues. Written as DNA, the CDR3 is TGTGCCAGCAGCTATCAGACTAGCGGTGCTAGCACAGATACGCAGTATTTT. It yields the protein CASSYQTSGASTDTQYF.

The chain recombines TRBV19 with TRBJ2-1, with TRBD2 identical over 8 bases. The CDR3 spans 14 residues. V lost 3 bases and J lost 5; bases outside the gene matches: 3. Germline lookup yields CDR1 LNHDA and CDR2 SQIVND (reference sequence). This CDR3 reads CASSMDSGNNEQFF. Written as DNA, the CDR3 is TGTGCCAGTAGTATGGATAGCGGGAACAATGAGCAGTTCTTC.

The rearrangement uses TRBV7-9 and TRBJ2-1; D may be TRBD2 (5 bases). Per germline, CDR1 SEHNR and CDR2 FQNEAQ (reference sequence). The germline V and J ends were trimmed by 1 base and 8 bases, with 15 bases remaining between them. The CDR3 contains 15 residues. CDR3 DNA sequence: TGTGCCAGCAGCTTAGTTGTGGGAGAGCCGGATGAGCAGTTCTTC. Translating gives CASSLVVGEPDEQFF.

The chain uses TRBV7-6 and TRBJ2-7; 8 nucleotides align to TRBD1. J was trimmed by 5 bases and V by 5 bases; bases with no gene match: 8. The length of the CDR3 is 14 residues. CDR1 and CDR2 from the germline V gene are SGHVS and FNYEAQ. The CDR3 reads CASSPNGQGNEQYF. CDR3 nucleotides: TGTGCCAGCAGCCCTAACGGACAGGGCAACGAGCAGTACTTC.

J is TRBJ2-5 and V is TRBV28; 7 bases match TRBD1. Germline V lookup: CDR1 MDHEN, CDR2 SYDVKM. The CDR3 is 16 residues long. J lost 0 bases, V lost 6 bases, and 10 bases had no gene match. This CDR3 reads CASSPEGGSDQETQYF. Written as DNA, the CDR3 is TGTGCCAGCAGCCCGGAAGGGGGCTCGGACCAAGAGACCCAGTACTTC. Full variable domain (rest looked up from reference TRBV28 and TRBJ2-5): DVKVTQSSRYLVKRTGEKVFLECVQDMDHENMFWYRQDPGLGLRLIYFSYDVKMKEKGDIPEGYSVSREKKERFSLILESASTNQTSMYLCASSPEGGSDQETQYFGPGTRLLVL.

This rearrangement joins TRBV7-8 to TRBJ1-1, with 7 bases fitting TRBD1. There are 14 residues in the CDR3. Germline CDR1 reads SGHVS; CDR2 reads FQNEAQ. V lost 4 bases and J lost 1; bases outside the gene matches: 3. The CDR3 region is CASSSRTGNTEAFF. DNA of the CDR3: TGTGCCAGCAGCTCCCGGACAGGGAACACTGAAGCTTTCTTT.

V gene TRBV29-1 combines with J gene TRBJ2-5, with 9 bases matching TRBD2. The V gene's germline CDR1 is SQVTM and CDR2 ANQGSEA. The CDR3 extends over 15 amino acids. J was trimmed by 7 bases and V by 6 bases; bases with no gene match: 15. In nucleotides, the CDR3 is TGCAGCGTCAATCGTTCGAGCGGGGGGCCAAGGACCCAGTACTTC. It translates to CSVNRSSGGPRTQYF.

V gene TRBV9 combines with J gene TRBJ2-1; the D is unclear. The germline V gene has CDR1 SGDLS and CDR2 YYNGEE. The ends were cut back, 4 bases at V and 9 bases at J, with 20 bases in the middle. The CDR3 contains 15 residues. The CDR3: CASSPEPTLRVEQFF. The CDR3 nucleotides read TGTGCCAGCAGCCCTGAGCCTACATTACGGGTTGAGCAGTTCTTC.

This chain connects TRBV11-2 to TRBJ1-2; 7 bases are a match to TRBD1. V gave up 5 bases and J gave up 4 bases; unmatched junction bases: 16. CDR3 length equals 17 residues. Germline V lookup: CDR1 SGHAT, CDR2 FQNNGV. CDR3 coding DNA: TGTGCCAGCAGCCTAAACCCCCGACAGGGAGAGAGCTATGGCTACACCTTC. Residues: CASSLNPRQGESYGYTF. Drawing the rest from reference TRBV11-2 and TRBJ1-2, the complete variable domain is EAGVAQSPRYKIIEKRQSVAFWCNPISGHATLYWYQQILGQGPKLLIQFQNNGVVDDSQLPKDRFSAERLKGVDSTLKIQPAKLEDSAVYLCASSLNPRQGESYGYTFGSGTRLTVV.

The chain combines TRBV10-2 with TRBJ2-5, with D uncertain. Germline loops: CDR1 WSHSY, CDR2 SAAADI. The CDR3 extends over 11 amino acids. V dropped 6 bases and J dropped 11 bases, with 13 bases sitting between them. The CDR3 nucleotides are TGCGCCAGCAGGATGGGTGGTGAGCAGTACTTC. Translation: CASRMGGEQYF.

The V gene is TRBV5-1, the J gene TRBJ2-1; D remains unclear. Deletions cut 2 bases from V and 0 bases from J, with 6 bases between. CDR3 length: 14 amino acids. Germline CDR1 reads SGHRS; CDR2 reads YFSETQ. The CDR3 sequence is CASSFPSSYNEQFF. For the CDR3, the DNA is TGCGCCAGCAGCTTCCCGAGCTCCTACAATGAGCAGTTCTTC.